This TCR beta chain derives from a study of T cells in localized non-small cell lung cancer. The CDR3 contains 15 residues. Looked up from germline, CDR1 is SGHNT and CDR2 is YENEEA. Trimming took 5 bases from V and 2 from J, leaving 15 bases between them. This clone was picked up many times. The antigen is undetermined. TCRdb's table, derived via immunoSEQ multiplex PCR, lists solely in-frame clones and lacks some. The sample has some 2,000 clones; more than 20% are singletons. Broader study findings: In uninvolved adjacent lung, T cell clonality reached its highest value, exceeding tumor.

The chain combines TRBV11-3 with TRBJ2-5, with a possible D match to TRBD1 (5 bases). The sequence derives from a female donor aged 60 or older with stage III squamous cell lung carcinoma. Sequenced here: normal lung tissue next to the tumor, sampled before any cancer treatment. CDR3 amino acids: CASSLRRAFQETQYF. The CDR3 DNA follows: TGTGCCAGCAGCCTCCGCAGGGCATTTCAAGAGACCCAGTACTTC.